The following is a T cell receptor beta chain sequence with its context. Its antigen is unknown. This CDR3 comprises 20 residues. V lost 4 bases and J 6 bases, leaving 30 bases between the germline ends. In germline, CDR1 is LGHNA, CDR2 YNFKEQ. The method was immunoSEQ multiplex PCR; TCRdb's version includes in-frame clones alone and lacks a portion of them. The data contain roughly 5,000 clones, 69% of them seen just once; the ten biggest clones take up around 14%. The data are from a study of coeliac disease. About the study: Coeliac patients had newly diagnosed active disease, refractory type I disease, or gluten-free diet control. High-resolution HLA typing was lacking; TRBV7-2 bias was queried instead.

General observations from the study: Lower clonality than controls marked TRB and TRG repertoires from active celiac intraepithelial and lamina propria samples. Intraepithelial and lamina propria fractions were not highly pure, so cross-contamination was possible.

The TCR was taken from a woman between 35 and 50 years old. J is TRBJ2-2 and V is TRBV4-2, with D possibly matching TRBD2 (5 bases). Sample: lymphocytes from the gut lamina propria. The CDR3 DNA reads TGTGCCAGCAGCCCGAGACTACTCCGGGCCCAAAACGCTACCCCCGGGGAGCTGTTTTTT. It encodes CASSPRLLRAQNATPGELFF.